These 26 T cell receptor beta chains were all obtained from the same sample, sequenced in a study of shared clonotypes between healthy human individuals. The table came from immunoSEQ multiplex PCR; TCRdb's copy has only in-frame clones and leaves some out. The table lists 85,000 to 100,000 clones, over 60% of them singletons. Sequencing used memory CD8+ T cells sorted from blood. Subset: CD45RO+ cells pooled with CCR7-negative TemRA cells. The receptors were gathered from a man aged 25-45 years in good health.

The chain carries TRBV28 and TRBJ2-5, with a tentative D call TRBD2 (5 bases). The CDR3 runs to 15 residues. Germline V gives CDR1 MDHEN, CDR2 SYDVKM. The V and J ends lost 7 bases and 5 bases respectively, with 20 bases between them. CDR3 sequence (DNA): TGTGCCAGCACTCCTCGACGAGGGCCCGGCGAGACCCAGTACTTC. It translates to CASTPRRGPGETQYF.

The rearrangement uses TRBV28 and TRBJ1-2, with D tentatively TRBD1 (5 bases). V was clipped by 6 bases and J by 2 bases, with 16 bases between them. Germline loops: CDR1 MDHEN, CDR2 SYDVKM. The CDR3 covers 15 residues. The CDR3 sequence: CASSPSWGWNYGYTF. The CDR3 region has the DNA TGTGCCAGCAGCCCTAGCTGGGGGTGGAACTATGGCTACACCTTC.

CDR3 nucleotides: TGTGCCAGTAGTCCCGGGGCTACGGGATACGAGCAGTACTTC. Its protein product is CASSPGATGYEQYF. J is TRBJ2-7 and V is TRBV19; D might be TRBD1 or TRBD2, each matching 5 bases. The CDR3 spans 14 residues. Germline V gene sequence: CDR1 LNHDA, CDR2 SQIVND (reference sequence). Trimming shortened V by 5 bases and J by 4 bases, and 15 bases separated the two germline ends.

The chain employs TRBV11-2 and TRBJ1-5; unclear D gene. This CDR3 comprises 14 residues. Per germline, CDR1 SGHAT and CDR2 FQNNGV. V lost 4 bases and J 9 bases, leaving 16 bases between the germline ends. CDR3 sequence (DNA): TGTGCCAGCAGCTCCGGAGTCCGACGATCGCCCCAGCATTTT. Amino acid sequence: CASSSGVRRSPQHF.

The chain recombines TRBV7-9 with TRBJ1-1; D gene ambiguous. The germline V and J ends were trimmed by 5 bases and 8 bases, with 9 bases remaining between them. This CDR3 has 11 residues. Germline V gives CDR1 SEHNR, CDR2 FQNEAQ (reference sequence). CDR3: CASSPVTEAFF. The CDR3 DNA reads as TGTGCCAGCAGCCCCGTGACAGAAGCTTTCTTT.

The chain has TRBV4-1 and TRBJ2-1; D is perhaps TRBD1 or TRBD2 (5 bases each). The CDR3 covers 14 residues. CDR1 is MGHRA and CDR2 is YSYEKL in the germline V gene. The V end lost 4 bases, the J end lost 5 bases, and 12 bases lay between the germline ends. CDR3 loop: CASSPPGSDNEQFF. As DNA, the CDR3 is TGCGCCAGCAGCCCGCCAGGGAGTGACAATGAGCAGTTCTTC.

The chain carries TRBV18 and TRBJ2-3; 14 nucleotides match TRBD2. Germline V gene sequence: CDR1 KGHSH, CDR2 LQKENI. V shed 6 bases, J shed 4 bases, and the junction held 6 bases outside the gene matches. The CDR3 runs 16 residues. The CDR3 spells CASSPTGLAGADTQYF. In DNA, the CDR3 is TGTGCCAGCTCTCCCACGGGACTAGCGGGAGCAGATACGCAGTATTTT. Looking up the rest from reference TRBV18 and TRBJ2-3 gives the full variable domain: NAGVMQNPRHLVRRRGQEARLRCSPMKGHSHVYWYRQLPEEGLKFMVYLQKENIIDESGMPKERFSAEFPKEGPSILRIQQVVRGDSAAYFCASSPTGLAGADTQYFGPGTRLTVL.

The V call is TRBV6-5, the J call TRBJ1-2, with TRBD1 as a possible D gene (5 bases). The CDR3 has 15 amino acids. Germline V CDR1 and CDR2: MNHEY, SVGAGI. V lost 0 bases, J lost 0 bases, and 8 bases lay in between. CDR3 DNA sequence: TGTGCCAGCAGTTACTCGGGGACGGCTAACTATGGCTACACCTTC. It codes for CASSYSGTANYGYTF.

This chain uses TRBV11-2 with TRBJ2-7; D is possibly TRBD1 (6 bases). The CDR3 runs 13 residues. The V end was cut by 3 bases, the J end by 7 bases, with 13 bases between. Germline values: CDR1 SGHAT, CDR2 FQNNGV. CDR3 sequence: CASSLFWGREQYF. The CDR3 DNA sequence: TGTGCCAGCAGCTTGTTCTGGGGGCGGGAGCAGTACTTC.

The chain combines TRBV7-6 with TRBJ2-7; TRBD2 agrees at 7 bases. V trimming: 0 bases; J trimming: 5 bases; junction bases outside the gene matches: 10. CDR3 length: 16 amino acids. Germline CDR1 and CDR2: SGHVS and FNYEAQ. This chain's CDR3 is CASSLALGGSGDEQYF. The CDR3 DNA sequence: TGTGCCAGCAGCTTAGCGCTCGGCGGGAGTGGGGACGAGCAGTACTTC.

The CDR3 DNA reads as TGTGCCAGCAGCTTAGGGACAGGGGTATACTACGAGCAGTACTTC. Translation: CASSLGTGVYYEQYF. The chain recombines TRBV7-9 with TRBJ2-7, with 9 bases that match TRBD1. The trim removed 1 base at V and 3 bases at J, leaving 4 bases unmatched. The CDR3 length is 15 residues. From germline, CDR1 is SEHNR and CDR2 FQNEAQ (reference sequence).

Here the CDR3 reads CSVLRTDTQYF. In DNA form, the CDR3 reads TGCAGTGTCCTCCGCACAGATACGCAGTATTTT. This chain uses TRBV20-1 with TRBJ2-3; D unresolved. Germline CDR1 is DFQATT and CDR2 is SNEGSKA (reference sequence). This CDR3 is built from 11 residues. Between the trimmed V and J ends, which lost 7 bases and 1 base, there was a span of 6 bases.

This chain links TRBV6-5 with TRBJ1-2; 7 bases agree with TRBD1. Germline trimming cut 4 bases from V and 2 bases from J; bases unmatched to any gene: 4. Looked up from germline, CDR1 is MNHEY and CDR2 is SVGAGI. The CDR3 is 14 amino acids. The CDR3 region has the DNA TGTGCCAGCAGTTTACAGGGGACCAACTATGGCTACACCTTC. Its translation: CASSLQGTNYGYTF.

Regarding this clone: This same CDR3 is encoded by further DNA sequences in the sample. This rearrangement joins TRBV7-2 to TRBJ2-3; 9 bases line up with TRBD1. In germline, CDR1 is SGHTA, CDR2 FQGNSA. This CDR3 spans 17 amino acids. Trimming at V came to 4 bases and at J to 1 base, leaving 9 bases not matched to a gene. This CDR3 reads CASSYWDRETGTDTQYF. CDR3 coding DNA: TGTGCCAGCAGCTACTGGGACAGGGAAACCGGCACAGATACGCAGTATTTT.

This chain joins TRBV5-1 and TRBJ2-2, with 12 bases identical to TRBD2. The CDR3 runs 16 residues. The V gene end was trimmed by 6 bases and the J gene end by 5 bases; junction bases not matched to a gene: 8. Germline V CDR1 and CDR2: SGHRS, YFSETQ. In DNA, the CDR3 is TGCGCCAGCATGACTAGCGGGAGTTCTGCGACCGGGGAGCTGTTTTTT. Translating gives CASMTSGSSATGELFF.

This clone occurred a few times. This chain connects TRBV19 to TRBJ2-3, with 11 bases fitting TRBD2. The CDR3 spans 15 residues. J gave up 2 bases and V 10 bases, and 8 bases lay outside the gene matches. Per germline, CDR1 LNHDA and CDR2 SQIVND (reference sequence). The CDR3 DNA follows: TGTGCCACCAGACCGGGACTAGCGGCCACAGATACGCAGTATTTT. Translated, it gives CATRPGLAATDTQYF.

The chain has TRBV5-1 and TRBJ2-3; a possible D gene is TRBD2 (5 bases). Germline CDR1 SGHRS, CDR2 YFSETQ. This CDR3 spans 15 amino acids. V shed 0 bases and J shed 2 bases, with 10 bases lying between them. CDR3 amino acids: CASSLGASTTDTQYF. DNA of the CDR3: TGCGCCAGCAGCTTGGGTGCTAGCACCACAGATACGCAGTATTTT.

DNA for the CDR3: TGTGCCAGCAGTGATCTGAAGAACGGGGGTCGGGTCCCTGAAGCTTTCTTT. Its protein product is CASSDLKNGGRVPEAFF. The chain joins TRBV25-1 to TRBJ1-1, with TRBD1 as a possible D gene (5 bases). Germline V gene sequence: CDR1 MGHDK, CDR2 SYGVNS. The CDR3 length is 17 residues. Trimming removed 3 bases at V and 6 bases at J, with 23 bases between.

The chain has TRBV5-6 and TRBJ2-3; D remains unclear. The CDR3 is made up of 12 amino acids. V lost 7 bases, J lost 1 base, and 7 bases lay in between. Germline loops: CDR1 SGHDT, CDR2 YYEEEE. The chain's CDR3 is CASGPGTDTQYF. The CDR3 nucleotides read TGTGCCAGCGGCCCTGGCACAGATACGCAGTATTTT.

The chain carries TRBV9 and TRBJ2-7; D possibly corresponds to TRBD2 (5 bases). The CDR3 loop spans 14 amino acids. V was clipped by 3 bases and J by 2 bases, with 12 bases between them. The V gene's germline CDR1 is SGDLS and CDR2 YYNGEE. The CDR3 protein is CASSATTRTYEQYF. CDR3 DNA: TGTGCCAGCAGCGCCACCACTAGAACCTACGAGCAGTACTTC.

J is TRBJ2-1 and V is TRBV20-1; no reliable D call. The germline V and J ends were trimmed by 4 bases and 5 bases, with 6 bases remaining between them. This CDR3 spans 11 amino acids. Germline V CDR1 and CDR2: DFQATT, SNEGSKA (reference sequence). The CDR3 bases are TGCAGTGCTATGTCAGACAATGAGCAGTTCTTC. Translating gives CSAMSDNEQFF.

CDR3 in DNA: TGTGCCAGCAGCCAAGTGAGGAGCGCGAGCTCCTACAATGAGCAGTTCTTC. Amino acids: CASSQVRSASSYNEQFF. The V gene is TRBV14, the J gene TRBJ2-1; no clear D. This CDR3 contains 17 residues. Trimming shortened V by 1 base and J by 0 bases, and 13 bases separated the two germline ends. CDR1 SGHDN and CDR2 FVKESK come from the germline V gene.

This clone was seen a handful of times. The chain uses TRBV7-2 and TRBJ1-5, with TRBD1 as a possible D gene (5 bases). Germline V gene lookup returns CDR1 SGHTA and CDR2 FQGNSA. The CDR3 contains 14 residues. V was shortened by 1 base and J by 6 bases, with 10 bases between the two germline ends. The CDR3 sequence is CASSLVQGAQPQHF. The CDR3, as DNA: TGTGCCAGCAGCTTAGTTCAGGGTGCTCAGCCCCAGCATTTT. Variable domain in full (rest from reference TRBV7-2 and TRBJ1-5): GAGVSQSPSNKVTEKGKDVELRCDPISGHTALYWYRQSLGQGLEFLIYFQGNSAPDKSGLPSDRFSAERTGGSVSTLTIQRTQQEDSAVYLCASSLVQGAQPQHFGDGTRLSIL.

This clone occurred a few times. Relative to the germline gene, one junction end is altered; a read error may explain this. The chain links TRBV11-2 to TRBJ1-2; D unresolved. Per germline, CDR1 SGHAT and CDR2 FQNNGV. The CDR3 extends over 9 amino acids. Here the CDR3 reads CASSQKMDF. For the CDR3, the DNA is TGTGCCAGCAGCCAAAAGATGGATTTC.

The chain couples TRBV7-9 to TRBJ2-5, with 13 positions matching TRBD2. Per germline, CDR1 SEHNR and CDR2 FQNEAQ (reference sequence). The CDR3 runs 15 residues. The CDR3 coding sequence is TGTGCTAGCGCCGCACTAGCGGGAGGGCAAGAGACCCAGTACTTC. This sequence encodes CASAALAGGQETQYF.

V usage is TRBV28 and J usage is TRBJ1-4; unclear D gene. The CDR3 covers 12 residues. CDR1 is MDHEN, CDR2 SYDVKM, per germline. The ends were cut back, 6 bases at V and 11 bases at J, with 13 bases in the middle. The CDR3 spells CASSRRSRKLFF. The CDR3 nucleotides read TGTGCCAGCAGCCGCCGATCTAGGAAACTGTTTTTT.